This T cell receptor (beta chain) stems from a study of response to subunit inactivated influenza vaccine (dated by TCRdb to the late 2010s). As for the study more broadly: The study used deep quantitative T cell receptor repertoire profiling to track responses to a trivalent subunit inactivated influenza vaccine. The full study reports these points: According to the authors, only a limited number of new T cells may be recruited by each seasonal influenza vaccination.

Spanning cysteine to phenylalanine, the CDR3 consists of 12 amino acids. The entry retains the CDR3 DNA only, 36 bases that are in frame from base 1. V was cut back by 5 bases and J by 2 bases, leaving a gap of 4 bases between them. Via the germline V gene (reference sequence), CDR1 is SEHNR and CDR2 FQNEAQ. Receptors were amplified or captured by RT-PCR. TCRdb lists the instrument as Illumina HiSeq 2500. TCRdb passed the public sequencing reads through fastp at Q25 and MiXCR, retaining productive beta sequences. Every distinct CDR3 protein forms one entry, paired with its most common genes and DNA. The sample contains roughly 160,000 distinct CDR3 sequences, about 10% of them found a single time. The top ten hold roughly a third of the sample. On this clonotype itself: Its target antigen remains unknown. One base away there is no much larger clone; base qualities are not given.

The sequence came from a man between 50 and 69 years old who received an inactivated influenza vaccine. Donor details come from another sample of the same person, matched by shared clones. Recombination joined TRBV7-9 with TRBJ2-1; the D gene lacks a confident call. The starting material was CD8+ T cells sorted from PBMCs, obtained roughly 24 months after vaccination. The CDR3: CASSPTYNEQFF. The nucleotide sequence reads TGTGCCAGCAGCCCAACCTACAATGAGCAGTTCTTC.